This entry concerns a single T cell receptor beta chain. Trimming removed 2 bases from V and 1 base from J, with 11 bases in between. CDR1 MGHRA and CDR2 YSYEKL come from the germline V gene. There are 15 residues in the CDR3. TCRdb re-derived calls from the reads in MiXCR, one entry per CDR3 protein. The table has more than 250,000 distinct CDR3 sequences, approximately 15% seen once. This sample stems from a study of T cell repertoires in cytomegalovirus infection. V usage is TRBV4-1 and J usage is TRBJ1-1, with a weak D call TRBD1 (5 bases). This receptor was obtained from a human donor in good health (CMV status not recorded). Some clones in this sample may be carry-over from other donors' samples. Material: PBMCs. The CDR3 sequence is CASSQIQETNTEAFF. The CDR3, as DNA: TGCGCCAGCAGCCAAATACAGGAGACGAACACTGAAGCTTTCTTT.